The 18 T cell receptor beta chains below all came from one sample that was sequenced in a study of blood T cells in healthy people across ages. The use of a sample-barcoded 5' primer and a J-beta primer mix characterized a second PCR of roughly 6 to 11 cycles. From the 5' RACE reads, TCRdb called clonotypes with MiXCR, one entry per CDR3 protein. The table has about 1.4 million distinct CDR3 sequences, 59% seen once; the top ten hold 6.5% to 8.5%. The sequenced sample was blood. These receptors came from a young man in good health.

This CDR3 is CSARGARASSRQEALSYNEQFF. The DNA of the CDR3 is TGCAGTGCTAGAGGGGCCCGGGCCTCCAGCAGACAGGAGGCTCTCTCCTACAATGAGCAGTTCTTC. This chain uses TRBV20-1 with TRBJ2-1; TRBD1 might be the D (6 bases). CDR1 is DFQATT and CDR2 is SNEGSKA in the germline V gene (reference sequence). The CDR3 consists of 22 residues. Trimming removed 1 base at V and 0 bases at J, with 31 bases between.

This clonotype has just a few counts. This chain links TRBV28 with TRBJ2-3; possible D gene TRBD2, 5 bases. V was cut by 2 bases and J by 2 bases, with 17 bases left in between. The CDR3 runs to 17 residues. The germline gives CDR1 MDHEN, CDR2 SYDVKM. The CDR3 here is CASSLAGSLLITDTQYF. In DNA, the CDR3 is TGTGCCAGCAGTTTAGCGGGCAGCCTCCTGATCACAGATACGCAGTATTTT. Full variable domain (outside the CDR3, taken from reference TRBV28 and TRBJ2-3): DVKVTQSSRYLVKRTGEKVFLECVQDMDHENMFWYRQDPGLGLRLIYFSYDVKMKEKGDIPEGYSVSREKKERFSLILESASTNQTSMYLCASSLAGSLLITDTQYFGPGTRLTVL.

The CDR3 region has the DNA TGTGCCAGCAGTTGGAGGGCTGAAGCTTTCTTT. This codes for CASSWRAEAFF. This rearrangement joins TRBV27 to TRBJ1-1; D call uncertain. CDR1 is MNHEY and CDR2 is SMNVEV in the germline V gene (reference sequence). The CDR3 consists of 11 residues. Trimming took off 4 bases at V and 6 bases at J, with 6 bases between the two ends.

The chain is built from TRBV20-1 and TRBJ2-5; 9 nucleotides line up with TRBD2. V lost 1 base and J lost 2; bases outside the gene matches: 11. The CDR3 extends over 17 amino acids. Germline CDR1 DFQATT, CDR2 SNEGSKA (reference sequence). CDR3 in DNA: TGCAGTGCTAGAGGATGGTCGGCTAGCGGGAATCAAGAGACCCAGTACTTC. As protein: CSARGWSASGNQETQYF.

This clonotype has just one count. The chain has TRBV6-5 and TRBJ1-1, with a weak D call TRBD1 (6 bases). CDR1 is MNHEY and CDR2 is SVGAGI in the germline V gene. Trimming shortened V by 5 bases and J by 8 bases, and 21 bases separated the two germline ends. The CDR3 has 15 residues. Written as DNA, the CDR3 is TGTGCCAGCAGTCGAAGTGGGGGAGGGCAGGGGGAAGCTTTCTTT. Residues: CASSRSGGGQGEAFF.

The chain links TRBV29-1 to TRBJ1-5, with D possibly being TRBD1 (5 bases). The CDR3 totals 13 residues. V was pared by 6 bases and J by 1 base, with 10 bases between. Per germline, CDR1 SQVTM and CDR2 ANQGSEA. CDR3 loop: CSVAEGSNQPQHF. The CDR3 DNA sequence: TGCAGCGTCGCTGAGGGGAGCAATCAGCCCCAGCATTTT.

In DNA, the CDR3 is TGCAGCGTTGACCCCCTGGGAACAGGAGACAATGAGCAGTTCTTC. Amino acids: CSVDPLGTGDNEQFF. V usage is TRBV29-1 and J usage is TRBJ2-1; D may be TRBD1 (5 bases). There are 15 residues in the CDR3. V lost 3 bases and J lost 5, with 17 bases in between. The germline V gene has CDR1 SQVTM and CDR2 ANQGSEA.

The chain uses TRBV29-1 and TRBJ2-3; D may match TRBD1 or TRBD2 (7 bases each). Germline CDR1 SQVTM, CDR2 ANQGSEA. This CDR3 is 17 amino acids long. Trimming pared 5 bases from V and 2 bases from J, leaving 23 bases between. The CDR3 region has the DNA TGCAGCGTTCCATGGCCGGCTCAGGGGGGGAACACAGATACGCAGTATTTT. It specifies CSVPWPAQGGNTDTQYF.

The table lists this clonotype with a few counts. The V call is TRBV11-2, the J call TRBJ2-5; D is perhaps TRBD1 or TRBD2 (5 bases each). Trimming pared 0 bases from V and 5 bases from J, leaving 13 bases between. The CDR3 spans 15 residues. Germline V CDR1 and CDR2: SGHAT, FQNNGV. The CDR3 is CASSLDRGDQETQYF. Written as DNA, the CDR3 is TGTGCCAGCAGCTTAGATCGAGGGGATCAGGAGACCCAGTACTTC.

The V and J genes are TRBV10-3 and TRBJ2-7; D remains unclear. The V gene's germline CDR1 is ENHRY and CDR2 SYGVKD. V was clipped by 3 bases and J by 6 bases, with 9 bases between them. The CDR3 sequence is 12 residues long. The CDR3 loop reads CAISDHRSEQYF. CDR3 nucleotide sequence: TGTGCCATCAGTGATCATCGCAGCGAGCAGTACTTC.

The gene calls are TRBV7-9 and TRBJ1-5; a possible D gene is TRBD1 (6 bases). The V end lost 3 bases, the J end lost 5 bases, and 14 bases lay between the germline ends. This CDR3 region has 15 residues. Germline values: CDR1 SEHNR, CDR2 FQNEAQ (reference sequence). CDR3 in DNA: TGTGCCAGCAGCTTGGACCTTGAGGGGGATCAGCCCCAGCATTTT. Translating gives CASSLDLEGDQPQHF.

The chain couples TRBV5-6 to TRBJ2-5; the D is unclear. Germline V lookup: CDR1 SGHDT, CDR2 YYEEEE. The CDR3 sequence is 14 residues long. The V end lost 0 bases, the J end lost 0 bases, and 6 bases lay between the germline ends. CDR3 residues: CASSLAENQETQYF. The CDR3 coding sequence is TGTGCCAGCAGCTTGGCGGAAAACCAAGAGACCCAGTACTTC.

This chain joins TRBV12-3 or TRBV12-4 and TRBJ2-2; the match to TRBD2 covers 13 bases. With 6 bases clipped from V and 6 bases from J, the junction kept 7 bases outside the gene matches. CDR3 length equals 16 residues. DNA of the CDR3: TGTGCCAGCAGACAAAGCGGACTAGCGGGAGCCGGGGAGCTGTTTTTT. This sequence encodes CASRQSGLAGAGELFF.

The chain is built from TRBV28 and TRBJ2-5, with D possibly called TRBD1 or TRBD2 (6 bases each). CDR3 length: 16 amino acids. V gave up 3 bases and J gave up 2 bases, with 16 bases separating them. CDR1 is MDHEN and CDR2 is SYDVKM in the germline V gene. CDR3 nucleotide sequence: TGTGCCAGCAGTTTTCCTTCTCGGGGGCTACAAGAGACCCAGTACTTC. Residues: CASSFPSRGLQETQYF.

The V call is TRBV29-1, the J call TRBJ2-1; D remains ambiguous. Trimming cost V 2 bases and J 2 bases, with 13 bases left between them. The CDR3 is 15 residues long. CDR1 is SQVTM and CDR2 is ANQGSEA in the germline V gene. The CDR3 here is CSVESAVPAYNEQFF. DNA of the CDR3: TGCAGCGTTGAATCGGCAGTACCCGCCTACAATGAGCAGTTCTTC.

This chain links TRBV20-1 with TRBJ2-1; perhaps TRBD2 as D (6 bases). CDR3 length equals 15 residues. Trimming shortened V by 2 bases and J by 7 bases, and 18 bases separated the two germline ends. Germline V gene data show CDR1 as DFQATT and CDR2 as SNEGSKA (reference sequence). This CDR3 reads CSARNRPRGRNEQFF. CDR3 nucleotides: TGCAGTGCTAGAAATCGCCCCCGGGGGAGGAATGAGCAGTTCTTC.

J is TRBJ1-2 and V is TRBV4-2, with D perhaps TRBD1 (5 bases). This CDR3 has 16 residues. The germline V and J ends were trimmed by 2 bases and 0 bases, with 13 bases remaining between them. Germline assignment: CDR1 LGHNA and CDR2 YNFKEQ. The CDR3 sequence is CASSQIGGTPNYGYTF. In DNA, the CDR3 is TGTGCCAGCAGCCAAATAGGCGGGACCCCTAACTATGGCTACACCTTC.

This clonotype was seen only a few times. The rearrangement links TRBV6-6 to TRBJ2-5; 9 nucleotides align to TRBD1. The V gene's germline CDR1 is MNHNY and CDR2 SVGAGI (reference sequence). The V and J ends lost 4 bases and 3 bases, in that order; junction bases with no gene match: 6. CDR3 length: 15 residues. The CDR3 sequence is CASSSPGQGKETQYF. DNA for the CDR3: TGTGCCAGCAGTTCCCCGGGACAGGGCAAAGAGACCCAGTACTTC.